This T cell receptor beta chain was recovered during a study of cytomegalovirus exposure and HLA in healthy donors. Primers included in the PCR were 60 Vbeta and 13 Jbeta primers. Repertoires were generated with immunoSEQ multiplex PCR, while TCRdb's copy carries only in-frame clones and drops some. The sample comprises 150,000 to 200,000 clones, 60% to 80% of which are singletons, and about 0.93% rests with the top ten. Regarding the study as a whole: As confirmed in vitro, a few CMV-associated chains were specific for CMV antigens. The study designated over 150 TCR beta chains cytomegalovirus-associated.

Germline V lookup: CDR1 SGHAT, CDR2 FQNNGV. The CDR3 is made up of 14 amino acids. The V gene end was trimmed by 5 bases and the J gene end by 8 bases; junction bases not matched to a gene: 6. To note about this clone: The antigen is not known.

The sample taken for sequencing was PBMCs. The receptor comes from a woman aged 50 to 60 in good health and CMV-seropositive. The gene calls are TRBV11-2 and TRBJ2-1, with TRBD1 identical over 10 bases. This chain's CDR3 is CASSRRQGAHEQFF. CDR3 DNA sequence: TGTGCCAGCAGCAGACGACAGGGGGCCCATGAGCAGTTCTTC. The full variable domain, rest sourced from reference TRBV11-2 and TRBJ2-1, is EAGVAQSPRYKIIEKRQSVAFWCNPISGHATLYWYQQILGQGPKLLIQFQNNGVVDDSQLPKDRFSAERLKGVDSTLKIQPAKLEDSAVYLCASSRRQGAHEQFFGPGTRLTVL.